The next 32 T cell receptor beta chains were all read from a single sample in a study of T-cell memory formation after mild COVID-19. TCRdb redid the calling of the 5' RACE reads with MiXCR, one entry per CDR3 protein. Seen here are about 560,000 distinct CDR3 sequences, roughly 22% observed once, and the top ten hold roughly 8.1%. The sample was PBMCs or a T cell subset sorted from them (not recorded which). The source is an adult woman who had mild COVID-19 (a few samples of this study predate the infection). Cell type and time point are not known.

There are a few counts of this clonotype. The V gene is TRBV19, the J gene TRBJ1-5; tentatively, D is TRBD1 (5 bases). CDR1 and CDR2 from the germline V gene are LNHDA and SQIVND (reference sequence). This CDR3 spans 16 amino acids. Trimming took off 5 bases at V and 2 bases at J, with 16 bases between the two ends. In nucleotides, the CDR3 is TGTGCCAGTAGTGTTCGAGAGGGGTATGGCAATCAGCCCCAGCATTTT. It specifies CASSVREGYGNQPQHF.

V is TRBV12-3 or TRBV12-4 and J is TRBJ2-3, with a weak D call TRBD1 (5 bases). The CDR3 runs to 13 residues. Trimming cost V 3 bases and J 5 bases, with 9 bases left between them. The CDR3 region is CASSFQGRDTQYF. CDR3 bases: TGTGCCAGCAGTTTTCAGGGCAGAGATACGCAGTATTTT.

This clonotype occurred a few times. The genes are TRBV7-2 and TRBJ2-1; possibly TRBD1 for D (6 bases). Trimming removed 4 bases from V and 13 bases from J, with 20 bases in between. Germline assignment: CDR1 SGHTA and CDR2 FQGNSA. The CDR3 loop spans 14 amino acids. The CDR3 here is CASSSSPHGQKQFF. Written as DNA, the CDR3 is TGTGCCAGCAGCTCCTCCCCACATGGACAGAAACAGTTCTTC.

This clonotype has a handful of counts. This chain joins TRBV5-1 and TRBJ1-2; D might be TRBD1 (6 bases). Trimming removed 0 bases from V and 3 bases from J, with 9 bases in between. The CDR3 is 14 amino acids. CDR1 and CDR2 from the germline V gene are SGHRS and YFSETQ. CDR3 region: CASSLDRVDYGYTF. The CDR3, as DNA: TGCGCCAGCAGCTTGGACAGGGTGGACTATGGCTACACCTTC.

This clonotype appeared a few times. The chain has TRBV7-3 and TRBJ2-2; the match to TRBD1 covers 7 bases. Germline lookup yields CDR1 SGHTA and CDR2 FQGTGA. The CDR3 runs to 15 residues. The V and J ends lost 2 bases and 2 bases, in that order; junction bases with no gene match: 2. The DNA for the CDR3 is TGTGCCAGCAGCTTACGGGACAGTAACACCGGGGAGCTGTTTTTT. This sequence encodes CASSLRDSNTGELFF. Full variable domain (rest looked up from reference TRBV7-3 and TRBJ2-2): GAGVSQTPSNKVTEKGKYVELRCDPISGHTALYWYRQSLGQGPEFLIYFQGTGAADDSGLPNDRFFAVRPEGSVSTLKIQRTERGDSAVYLCASSLRDSNTGELFFGEGSRLTVL.

This clonotype has a handful of counts. The chain carries TRBV3-1 and TRBJ2-5, with 8 bases lining up with TRBD2. Germline V gives CDR1 LGHDT, CDR2 YNNKEL (reference sequence). The CDR3 contains 16 residues. The J segment lost 5 bases and the V segment lost 4 bases, leaving 12 bases of the junction unmatched. CDR3 loop: CASSRHGSGGEETQYF. The CDR3, as DNA: TGTGCCAGCAGCCGCCATGGCAGCGGGGGCGAGGAGACCCAGTACTTC.

The genes are TRBV2 and TRBJ2-1, with D possibly being TRBD1 (5 bases). From germline, CDR1 is SNHLY and CDR2 FYNNEI. V gave up 7 bases and J gave up 2 bases, with 12 bases separating them. The CDR3 has 14 amino acids. Here the CDR3 reads CASTARAAYNEQFF. The CDR3 nucleotides are TGTGCCAGCACTGCCAGGGCTGCCTACAATGAGCAGTTCTTC.

As DNA, the CDR3 is TGTGCCAGCAGTCCCGGGGGGGCTTTCTCCTACGAGCAGTACTTC. Translated, it gives CASSPGGAFSYEQYF. This chain links TRBV6-5 with TRBJ2-7; 8 bases fit TRBD2. Trimming at V came to 5 bases and at J to 0 bases, leaving 6 bases not matched to a gene. Germline CDR1 MNHEY, CDR2 SVGAGI. This CDR3 has 15 residues.

The chain couples TRBV12-3 or TRBV12-4 to TRBJ2-7; perhaps TRBD2 as D (5 bases). V gave up 6 bases and J gave up 2 bases, with 14 bases separating them. The CDR3 extends over 14 amino acids. For the CDR3, the DNA is TGTGCCAGCAGCCACGCCGGGAAAGCCTACGAGCAGTACTTC. Its protein product is CASSHAGKAYEQYF.

In this sample, this clonotype turned up a few times. This chain joins TRBV7-9 and TRBJ2-1; TRBD2 might be the D (6 bases). Trimming left V 1 base short and J 8 bases short, with 9 bases between. Germline assignment: CDR1 SEHNR and CDR2 FQNEAQ (reference sequence). The CDR3 covers 13 residues. The CDR3 here is CASSLGGVDEQFF. The CDR3 coding sequence is TGTGCCAGCAGCTTAGGGGGGGTGGATGAGCAGTTCTTC.

This clonotype was detected a few times. J is TRBJ2-5 and V is TRBV11-3; D perhaps matches TRBD1 (6 bases). The germline V and J ends were trimmed by 5 bases and 8 bases, with 12 bases remaining between them. The length of the CDR3 is 12 residues. Germline loops: CDR1 SGHNT, CDR2 YENEEA. The CDR3 protein is CASSLGGFTQYF. The CDR3 region has the DNA TGTGCCAGCAGCCTAGGGGGATTCACCCAGTACTTC.

The chain uses TRBV19 and TRBJ2-7; 8 nucleotides align to TRBD2. The CDR3 has 19 residues. Germline V lookup: CDR1 LNHDA, CDR2 SQIVND (reference sequence). The trim removed 5 bases at V and 6 bases at J, leaving 24 bases unmatched. The CDR3 nucleotides are TGTGCCAGTAGTCCCCGGTCCAGACTAAGACGCGGGGGGCTTAGCGAGCAGTACTTC. This codes for CASSPRSRLRRGGLSEQYF.

This clonotype was recorded a few times. The rearrangement uses TRBV24-1 and TRBJ2-3; no reliable D call. This CDR3 region has 15 residues. Trimming stripped 2 bases from V and 2 bases from J, with 10 bases between. Looked up from germline, CDR1 is KGHDR and CDR2 is SFDVKD. CDR3 sequence (DNA): TGTGCCACCAGTGATTGGGGATCAGTCACAGATACGCAGTATTTT. Translated, it gives CATSDWGSVTDTQYF.

This clonotype was detected only a few times. V is TRBV20-1 and J is TRBJ2-1, with 13 bases that match TRBD2. The CDR3 is 16 residues long. V was pared by 5 bases and J by 4 bases, with 8 bases of the junction left unmatched. Germline V CDR1 and CDR2: DFQATT, SNEGSKA (reference sequence). Here the CDR3 DNA reads TGCAGTGCTCCGTTTCGGACTAGCGGGGGATACAATGAGCAGTTCTTC. Encoded protein: CSAPFRTSGGYNEQFF.

This chain connects TRBV7-8 to TRBJ2-1; unclear D gene. The ends were cut back, 4 bases at V and 0 bases at J, with 16 bases in the middle. This CDR3 spans 17 amino acids. Germline CDR1 is SGHVS and CDR2 is FQNEAQ. Here the CDR3 DNA reads TGTGCCAGCAGCTCCGAATCCATGACAAGCTCCTACAATGAGCAGTTCTTC. The encoded protein is CASSSESMTSSYNEQFF.

This clonotype came up a few times. The chain uses TRBV7-3 and TRBJ2-2; TRBD2 agrees at 8 bases. The CDR3 consists of 17 residues. Germline CDR1 SGHTA, CDR2 FQGTGA. J lost 4 bases, V lost 5 bases, and 12 bases had no gene match. CDR3 protein: CASSPALGLVGTGELFF. The CDR3 DNA is TGTGCCAGCAGCCCCGCGCTGGGACTAGTAGGCACCGGGGAGCTGTTTTTT.

This sequence joins TRBV7-2 and TRBJ2-1, with 8 nucleotides matching TRBD1. The CDR3 totals 14 residues. Germline values: CDR1 SGHTA, CDR2 FQGNSA. The V gene end was trimmed by 5 bases and the J gene end by 7 bases; junction bases not matched to a gene: 7. CDR3 sequence reads: CASSIQGARNEQFF. The DNA of the CDR3 is TGTGCCAGCAGCATCCAGGGGGCAAGGAATGAGCAGTTCTTC.

This clonotype was detected a few times. This chain joins TRBV6-2 or TRBV6-3 and TRBJ2-1, with 12 bases that match TRBD1. The CDR3 sequence is 16 residues long. The trim removed 6 bases at V and 9 bases at J, leaving 12 bases unmatched. The V gene's germline CDR1 is MNHEY and CDR2 SVGEGT. CDR3 sequence: CASRRPGQGAGGEQFF. CDR3 in DNA: TGTGCCAGCAGAAGGCCGGGACAGGGGGCTGGTGGTGAGCAGTTCTTC.

The genes are TRBV6-1 and TRBJ1-2; D unresolved. From germline, CDR1 is MNHNS and CDR2 SASEGT. CDR3 size: 12 residues. Trimming took 8 bases from V and 3 from J, leaving 10 bases between them. CDR3 DNA: TGTGCCAGCCGGGCCCCCGACTATGGCTACACCTTC. As protein: CASRAPDYGYTF.

This clonotype was seen more than once but under ten times. The chain recombines TRBV12-3 or TRBV12-4 with TRBJ1-5; a possible D gene is TRBD1 (5 bases). This CDR3 is built from 13 residues. Deletions cut 8 bases from V and 2 bases from J, with 10 bases between. The CDR3 spells CASARGGNQPQHF. CDR3 nucleotides: TGTGCCAGCGCTCGAGGGGGCAATCAGCCCCAGCATTTT.

The V and J genes are TRBV20-1 and TRBJ2-7; D ambiguous. Germline loops: CDR1 DFQATT, CDR2 SNEGSKA (reference sequence). Trimming took off 5 bases at V and 0 bases at J, with 11 bases between the two ends. The CDR3 runs 13 residues. Written as DNA, the CDR3 is TGCAGTGCTCAAAATGAAAACTCCTACGAGCAGTACTTC. This translates into CSAQNENSYEQYF.

The gene calls are TRBV15 and TRBJ1-1; no firm D call. This CDR3 has 14 residues. V shed 6 bases and J shed 4 bases, with 15 bases lying between them. The germline V gene encodes CDR1 LNHNV and CDR2 YYDKDF (reference sequence). CDR3 in DNA: TGTGCCACCAGTTTGACACGGTCGGGCACTGAAGCTTTCTTT. This sequence encodes CATSLTRSGTEAFF.

The table lists this clonotype with a few counts. The V call is TRBV27, the J call TRBJ1-2; 7 nucleotides line up with TRBD1. The CDR3 loop spans 12 amino acids. Trimming took 4 bases from V and 9 from J; bases not matched to a gene: 5. Germline V lookup: CDR1 MNHEY, CDR2 SMNVEV (reference sequence). The CDR3 DNA sequence: TGTGCCAGCAGTTGGGACAGTAGACGCTACACCTTC. Translating it yields CASSWDSRRYTF.

This clonotype was counted many times. This rearrangement joins TRBV7-2 to TRBJ2-4; 8 bases map to TRBD1. J gave up 7 bases and V 4 bases, and 6 bases lay outside the gene matches. The CDR3 length is 14 residues. Germline V gene sequence: CDR1 SGHTA, CDR2 FQGNSA. The CDR3 reads CASSSFTGGNIQYF. CDR3 nucleotide sequence: TGTGCCAGCAGCTCATTTACAGGGGGTAACATTCAGTACTTC.

This clonotype was detected a few times. The chain recombines TRBV5-1 with TRBJ2-1; 7 bases agree with TRBD1. In germline, CDR1 is SGHRS, CDR2 YFSETQ. The CDR3 consists of 15 residues. The J segment lost 2 bases and the V segment lost 5 bases, leaving 7 bases of the junction unmatched. The CDR3 loop is CASRWTGWTYNEQFF. The CDR3 nucleotides read TGCGCCAGCAGATGGACAGGTTGGACCTACAATGAGCAGTTCTTC.

V and J are TRBV7-2 and TRBJ2-3; 11 nucleotides agree with TRBD2. The CDR3 totals 17 residues. Germline values: CDR1 SGHTA, CDR2 FQGNSA. V was pared by 0 bases and J by 2 bases, with 4 bases of the junction left unmatched. The CDR3 reads CASSLAGTSGITDTQYF. The DNA of the CDR3 is TGTGCCAGCAGCTTAGCGGGGACTAGCGGCATCACAGATACGCAGTATTTT.

The chain joins TRBV7-6 to TRBJ2-7; 7 bases are shared with TRBD1. The CDR3 has 15 residues. The junction had 6 bases not matched to a gene; V was cut back by 0 bases and J by 4 bases. Germline V CDR1 and CDR2: SGHVS, FNYEAQ. The CDR3 here is CASSLAAGTEYEQYF. The DNA for the CDR3 is TGTGCCAGCAGCTTAGCCGCCGGGACAGAATACGAGCAGTACTTC.

This sequence joins TRBV29-1 and TRBJ2-7; 7 bases agree with TRBD2. V shed 0 bases, J shed 5 bases, and the junction held 13 bases outside the gene matches. CDR1 SQVTM and CDR2 ANQGSEA come from the germline V gene. The CDR3 has 16 amino acids. DNA for the CDR3: TGCAGCGTTGAAGATTACGGCAGAGCGGGAACTCACGAGCAGTACTTC. Translation gives CSVEDYGRAGTHEQYF.

CDR3 region: CSAPVSSGGAEEQYF. CDR3 bases: TGCAGTGCCCCTGTTTCTAGCGGGGGGGCGGAAGAGCAGTACTTC. The chain joins TRBV20-1 to TRBJ2-7; TRBD2 matches 12 bases. The CDR3 runs 15 residues. The germline V gene encodes CDR1 DFQATT and CDR2 SNEGSKA (reference sequence). V gave up 6 bases and J gave up 7 bases; unmatched junction bases: 13.

The V and J genes are TRBV20-1 and TRBJ1-5, with TRBD1 as a possible D gene (6 bases). Germline CDR1 is DFQATT and CDR2 is SNEGSKA (reference sequence). V was shortened by 6 bases and J by 4 bases, with 13 bases between the two germline ends. The CDR3 consists of 13 residues. The CDR3 loop reads CSARTENNQPQHF. CDR3 sequence (DNA): TGCAGTGCACGGACAGAGAATAATCAGCCCCAGCATTTT.

The table lists this clonotype with a few counts. The V call is TRBV5-1, the J call TRBJ2-1; TRBD1 matches 9 bases. Trimming cost V 2 bases and J 3 bases; bases outside gene matches: 3. The CDR3 is 15 amino acids. Germline CDR1 and CDR2: SGHRS and YFSETQ. CDR3 DNA sequence: TGCGCCAGCAGCTTCGGGGACAGGGACTACAATGAGCAGTTCTTC. It specifies CASSFGDRDYNEQFF.

V is TRBV11-3 and J is TRBJ2-3; D is possibly TRBD2 (6 bases). There are 15 residues in the CDR3. The V gene lost 5 bases and the J gene lost 3 bases, with 15 bases spanning the gap. Germline CDR1 and CDR2: SGHNT and YENEEA. DNA for the CDR3: TGTGCCAGCAGCCTCCTTGGAGGGGAGACAGATACGCAGTATTTT. This encodes CASSLLGGETDTQYF.